The sequence of this T cell receptor beta chain was determined in a study of CD8 T cells in Susac syndrome. V gave up 4 bases and J gave up 4 bases; unmatched junction bases: 12. Germline V gene data show CDR1 as LGHDT and CDR2 as YNNKEL (reference sequence). The length of the CDR3 is 18 residues. cDNA came from around 0.54 to 1 ug RNA primed by random hexamers. TCR beta CDR3 was amplified by immunoSEQ covering 54 Vbeta and 13 Jbeta. TCRdb passed the immunoSEQ multiplex PCR reads through MiXCR, listing each CDR3 protein once. The data contain about 150,000 distinct CDR3 sequences, approximately 95% of them singletons.

The sequence was collected from a human donor with multiple sclerosis. This rearrangement joins TRBV3-1 to TRBJ1-4, with TRBD1 matching over 10 bases. Sequencing used CD4+ T cells from PBMCs. CDR3: CASSRGQGLRSNNEKLFF. Here the CDR3 DNA reads TGTGCCAGCAGCCGGGGACAGGGGCTCCGCTCTAATAATGAAAAACTGTTTTTT.